Listed below are T cell receptor beta chains from one sample, sequenced in a study of CD8+ T cells in alopecia areata. The assay was immunoSEQ multiplex PCR, and TCRdb's table has in-frame clones only and misses some. The sample consists of 170,000 or so clones, roughly 62% of them appearing once. The sequencing here drew on CD8+ T cells sorted from blood, taken at week 24, from a patient treated with tofacitinib. These receptors were obtained from a human donor with alopecia areata. CDR3s include the opening cysteine and the closing phenylalanine or tryptophan. A D gene is named only where the DNA matches it firmly. Size tells how often a clone was seen (once, few, many) or the class of an expanded clone, and some rows leave it out.

>TRBV27|.|TRBD1|TRBJ2-1
TGTGCCAGCAGTCACGGACAGGCTAATGAGCAGTTCTTC
CASSHGQANEQFF
>TRBV4-1|.|.|TRBJ1-6
TGCGCCAGCAGCCATCTGACAGCTTATGATTCACCCCTCCACTTT
CASSHLTAYDSPLHF
>TRBV7-8|few|.|TRBJ2-2
TGTGCCAGCAGCCCAAGAGGCAGAAACACCGGGGAGCTGTTTTTT
CASSPRGRNTGELFF
>TRBV6-1|.|TRBD1|TRBJ2-2
TGTGCCAGCAACCGGACAGGGGGCGGGGAGCTGTTTTTT
CASNRTGGGELFF
>TRBV27|.|.|TRBJ2-3
TGTGCCAGCAGTTTCCTAGATACGCAGTATTTT
CASSFLDTQYF
>TRBV30|few|.|TRBJ2-3
TGTGCCTGGTCCGACGGCGGGCCGGTAACAGATACGCAGTATTTT
CAWSDGGPVTDTQYF
>TRBV13|once|TRBD1|TRBJ2-5
TGTGCCAGCAGCTCTACAGGGGGCGGAGAGACCCAGTACTTC
CASSSTGGGETQYF
>TRBV4-1|.|.|TRBJ2-5
TGCGCCAGCAGCCAAGTAACAGGAATAGCAGTGGAGACCCAGTACTTC
CASSQVTGIAVETQYF
>TRBV2|.|TRBD2|TRBJ2-1
TGTGCCAGAAAAACTAGCGGGGCGCTTAATGAGCAGTTCTTC
CARKTSGALNEQFF
>TRBV29-1|few|TRBD1|TRBJ2-5
TGCAGCGCTCAGGACAGGGCCAGGGAAGAGACCCAGTACTTC
CSAQDRAREETQYF
>TRBV4-1|.|.|TRBJ1-2
TGCGCCAGCAGCCTTGGGGAATCGGACTATGGCTACACCTTC
CASSLGESDYGYTF
>TRBV7-2|.|.|TRBJ2-5
TGTGCCAGCAGCTTCGGGGCCCAGTACTTC
CASSFGAQYF
>TRBV18|.|.|TRBJ2-3
TGTGCCAGCTCACCCGGGGAATACCTTCCTAGCACAGATACGCAGTATTTT
CASSPGEYLPSTDTQYF
>TRBV5-6|.|.|TRBJ2-3
TGTGCCAGCACCCTTAATCAGGATACGCAGTATTTT
CASTLNQDTQYF
>TRBV29-1|.|.|TRBJ1-1
TGCAGCGCCGGGGTCCCCGTTAGTAACACTGAAGCTTTCTTT
CSAGVPVSNTEAFF
>TRBV2|.|.|TRBJ2-3
TGTGCCAGCAGTGACCTGGCAGATACGCAGTATTTT
CASSDLADTQYF
>TRBV9|.|.|TRBJ1-2
TGTGCCAGCAGCGACAGGGTCCTTATTGGCTACACCTTC
CASSDRVLIGYTF
>TRBV2|.|.|TRBJ2-6
TGTGCCAGCAGTGAAGAGGAGGGCCCTGGGGCCAACGTCCTGACTTTC
CASSEEEGPGANVLTF
>TRBV27|few|.|TRBJ1-5
TGTGCCAGCAGTAACTACACAGGGAATCAGCCCCAGCATTTT
CASSNYTGNQPQHF
>TRBV7-9|few|TRBD2|TRBJ2-1
TGTGCCAGCAGCCCGAAGGGACTAGCGGGGAACAATGAGCAGTTCTTC
CASSPKGLAGNNEQFF
>TRBV5-6|.|.|TRBJ2-5
TGTGCCAGCAGCTTGGGGCCAGGAGGGTGGAGAGACCAGTACTTC
CASSLGPGGWRDQYF
>TRBV27|.|.|TRBJ2-1
TGTGCCAGCGCCGACGGGGGCTCCTACAATGAGCAGTTCTTC
CASADGGSYNEQFF
>TRBV15|few|.|TRBJ2-7
TGTGCCACCGGGGTAGGGGGGTACGAGCAGTACTTC
CATGVGGYEQYF
>TRBV5-1|.|TRBD2|TRBJ2-2
TGCGCCAGCAGCTTGGTGGGGCTAGCGGGGGCCCACGGGGAGCTGTTTTTT
CASSLVGLAGAHGELFF
>TRBV10-1|.|.|TRBJ2-7
TGCGCCAGCAGTGAGCCGAGTCGCGAGCAGTACTTC
CASSEPSREQYF
>TRBV30|few|.|TRBJ2-1
TGTGCCTGGAGTGGAAGGGGTTGGGATGAGCAGTTCTTC
CAWSGRGWDEQFF
>TRBV29-1|.|TRBD1|TRBJ2-7
TGCAGCGTTGCGCCAGGGACAGGGGGCTGGAACGAGCAGTACTTC
CSVAPGTGGWNEQYF
>TRBV27|few|.|TRBJ1-2
TGTGCCAGCAGTTTCGGGAGGGGCAGAGGCTACACCTTC
CASSFGRGRGYTF
>TRBV6-5|.|TRBD1|TRBJ2-7
TGTGCCAGCAGTTCCCCGGGACAGGGATCCTACGAGCAGTACTTC
CASSSPGQGSYEQYF
>TRBV29-1|.|.|TRBJ2-7
TGCAGCGTTGCGGGGAGCGAGCAGTACTTC
CSVAGSEQYF
>TRBV27|.|.|TRBJ2-1
TGTGCCAGCAGTTACCCGGGGGGCGGTGAGCAGTTCTTC
CASSYPGGGEQFF
>TRBV6-1|.|TRBD2|TRBJ2-3
TGTGCCAGCAGTGAAAGCGGGGGGAGCACAGATACGCAGTATTTT
CASSESGGSTDTQYF
>TRBV7-9|.|.|TRBJ2-5
TGTGCCAGCAGCTTATCGAGGTCCATCGGGGAGACCCAGTACTTC
CASSLSRSIGETQYF
>TRBV13|.|.|TRBJ2-7
TGTGCCAGCAGCCGGAGACAGGAACTGGATGAGCAGTACTTC
CASSRRQELDEQYF
>TRBV19|few|.|TRBJ2-3
TGTGCCAGTAGTATCCCTAGAGATACGCAGTATTTT
CASSIPRDTQYF
>TRBV27|.|.|TRBJ2-7
TGTGCCAGCAGTTTACAGACAGGGAGGCGCGAGCAGTACTTC
CASSLQTGRREQYF
>TRBV29-1|few|.|TRBJ2-7
TGCAGCGTTGATGGCAGGGGTCCCTACGAGCAGTACTTC
CSVDGRGPYEQYF
>TRBV5-1|.|TRBD2|TRBJ2-1
TGCGCCAGCAGCATGGGACTAGCGGGGGACAATGAGCAGTTCTTC
CASSMGLAGDNEQFF
>TRBV4-1|.|.|TRBJ1-5
TGCGCCAGCAGCCAAGATCCCCAGGGACATCAGCCCCAGCATTTT
CASSQDPQGHQPQHF
>TRBV29-1|.|TRBD1|TRBJ2-2
TGCAGCGTAGACCCGGGACAGGGAGTTACCGGGGAGCTGTTTTTT
CSVDPGQGVTGELFF
>TRBV11-2|.|.|TRBJ2-5
TGTGCCAGCAGCTTAACCGTGGGGGGGACCCAGTACTTC
CASSLTVGGTQYF
>TRBV25-1|.|.|TRBJ1-1
TGTGCCAGCAGTGAATCACGGGGAATGAACACTGAAGCTTTCTTT
CASSESRGMNTEAFF
>TRBV29-1|.|TRBD2|TRBJ2-3
TGCAGCGTTGTAGGACTAGCCGGGGTCCGCACAGATACGCAGTATTTT
CSVVGLAGVRTDTQYF
>TRBV5-1|.|.|TRBJ2-7
TGCGCCAGCACCGGGACACCCCACGAGCAGTACTTC
CASTGTPHEQYF
>TRBV4-1|.|TRBD1|TRBJ1-5
TGCGCCAGCAGCCACCCCTCGGGACAGCTTCATCAGCCCCAGCATTTT
CASSHPSGQLHQPQHF
>TRBV7-9|few|.|TRBJ1-1
TGTGCCAGCAGCTTAAGTAGGGGATCTGAAGCTTTCTTT
CASSLSRGSEAFF
>TRBV10-3|.|TRBD1|TRBJ2-5
TGTGCCACGTCCGGGACAGGGCTAGGTGAGACCCAGTACTTC
CATSGTGLGETQYF
>TRBV30|.|.|TRBJ2-1
TGTGCCCAGACCCCGAGCTCCTACAATGAGCAGTTCTTC
CAQTPSSYNEQFF
>TRBV9|.|.|TRBJ2-3
TGTGCCAGCAGCGGTCTTCGGGGGAGAGACACAGATACGCAGTATTTT
CASSGLRGRDTDTQYF
>TRBV4-1|few|.|TRBJ2-1
TGCGCCAGCAGCCTATTGACAGAGCCCTACAATGAGCAGTTCTTC
CASSLLTEPYNEQFF
>TRBV25-1|.|TRBD1|TRBJ2-5
TGTGCCAGCAGTGAAAGGGGGACAGGGTTCCAAGAGACCCAGTACTTC
CASSERGTGFQETQYF
>TRBV5-6|.|.|TRBJ2-7
TGTGCCAGCAGCTCTGGACAGAACGAGCAGTACTTC
CASSSGQNEQYF
>TRBV30|.|.|TRBJ2-1
TGTGCCTGGGGGGGCAGCTCCTACAATGAGCAGTTCTTC
CAWGGSSYNEQFF
>TRBV4-1|.|.|TRBJ2-4
TGCGCCAGCAGCCAAGGGCAGCAGACATCGAACATTCAGTACTTC
CASSQGQQTSNIQYF
>TRBV14|.|TRBD1|TRBJ2-7
TGTGCCAGCAGCCCCGGGACAGGGGTAAACGAGCAGTACTTC
CASSPGTGVNEQYF
>TRBV4-1|.|.|TRBJ2-3
TGCGCCAGCAGCAGCCTGGGCGGGGGCCGGGATACGCAGTATTTT
CASSSLGGGRDTQYF
>TRBV7-3|.|TRBD2|TRBJ2-3
TGTGCCAGCAGCTTCGCGGGGGAGACAGATACGCAGTATTTT
CASSFAGETDTQYF
>TRBV7-9|.|.|TRBJ2-5
TGTGCCAGCAGCGTAATGGCAGGTGGAGAGACCCAGTACTTC
CASSVMAGGETQYF
>TRBV13|.|.|TRBJ2-5
TGTGCCAGCAGCTCCGGGGGGCCCCAAGAGACCCAGTACTTC
CASSSGGPQETQYF